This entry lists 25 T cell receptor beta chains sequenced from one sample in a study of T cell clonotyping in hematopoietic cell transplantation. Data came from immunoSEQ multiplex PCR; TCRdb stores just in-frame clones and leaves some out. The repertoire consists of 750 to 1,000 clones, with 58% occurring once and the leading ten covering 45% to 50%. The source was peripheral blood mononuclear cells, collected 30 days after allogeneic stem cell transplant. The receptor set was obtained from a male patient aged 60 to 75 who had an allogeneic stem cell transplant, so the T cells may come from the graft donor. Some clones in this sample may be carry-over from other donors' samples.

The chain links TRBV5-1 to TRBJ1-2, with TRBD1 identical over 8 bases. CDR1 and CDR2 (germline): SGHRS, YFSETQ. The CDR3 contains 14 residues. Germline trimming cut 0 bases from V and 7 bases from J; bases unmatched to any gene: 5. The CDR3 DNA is TGCGCCAGCAGCTTGGCGGTTCAGGGGGCTGGCTACACCTTC. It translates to CASSLAVQGAGYTF.

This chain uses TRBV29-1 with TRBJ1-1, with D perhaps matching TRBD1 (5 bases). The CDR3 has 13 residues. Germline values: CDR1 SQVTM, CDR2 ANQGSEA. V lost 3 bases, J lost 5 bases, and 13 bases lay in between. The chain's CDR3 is CSVDQGMGTEAFF. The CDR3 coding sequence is TGCAGCGTTGATCAGGGAATGGGGACTGAAGCTTTCTTT.

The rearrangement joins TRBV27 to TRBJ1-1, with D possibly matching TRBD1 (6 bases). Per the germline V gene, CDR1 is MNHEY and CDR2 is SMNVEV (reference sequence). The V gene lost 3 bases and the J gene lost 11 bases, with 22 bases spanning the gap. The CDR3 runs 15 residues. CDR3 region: CASSLAGDPRLRAFF. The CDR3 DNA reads TGTGCCAGCAGTTTGGCAGGGGATCCTCGTTTAAGGGCTTTCTTT.

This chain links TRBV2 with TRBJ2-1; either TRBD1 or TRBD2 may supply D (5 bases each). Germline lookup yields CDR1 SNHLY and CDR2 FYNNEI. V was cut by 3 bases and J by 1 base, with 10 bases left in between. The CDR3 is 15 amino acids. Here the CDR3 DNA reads TGTGCCAGCAGTGATGACGGGGCGTCCTACAATGAGCAGTTCTTC. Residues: CASSDDGASYNEQFF.

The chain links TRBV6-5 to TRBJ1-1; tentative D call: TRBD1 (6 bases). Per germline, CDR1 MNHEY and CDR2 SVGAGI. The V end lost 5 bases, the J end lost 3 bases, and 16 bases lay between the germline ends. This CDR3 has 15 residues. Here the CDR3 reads CASSPGGQGDTEAFF. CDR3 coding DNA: TGTGCCAGCAGTCCTGGGGGGCAGGGTGACACTGAAGCTTTCTTT.

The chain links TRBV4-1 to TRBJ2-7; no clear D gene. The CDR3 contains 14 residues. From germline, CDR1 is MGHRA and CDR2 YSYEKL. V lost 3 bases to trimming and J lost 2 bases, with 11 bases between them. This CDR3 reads CASSHTGRAYEQYF. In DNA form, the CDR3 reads TGCGCCAGCAGCCACACCGGCCGGGCCTACGAGCAGTACTTC.

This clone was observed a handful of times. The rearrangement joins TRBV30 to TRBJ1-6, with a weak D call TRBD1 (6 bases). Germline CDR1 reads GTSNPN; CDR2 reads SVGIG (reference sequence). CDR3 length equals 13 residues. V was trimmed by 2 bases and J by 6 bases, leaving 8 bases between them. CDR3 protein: CAWSKQGNSPLHF. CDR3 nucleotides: TGTGCCTGGAGTAAACAGGGTAATTCACCCCTCCACTTT.

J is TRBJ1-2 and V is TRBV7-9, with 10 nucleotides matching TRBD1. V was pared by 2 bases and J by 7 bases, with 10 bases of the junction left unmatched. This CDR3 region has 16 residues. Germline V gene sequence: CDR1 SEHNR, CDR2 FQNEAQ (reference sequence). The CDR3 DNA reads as TGTGCCAGCAGCTTACTTTCCGGGACAGGGGACCCTGGCTACACCTTC. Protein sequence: CASSLLSGTGDPGYTF.

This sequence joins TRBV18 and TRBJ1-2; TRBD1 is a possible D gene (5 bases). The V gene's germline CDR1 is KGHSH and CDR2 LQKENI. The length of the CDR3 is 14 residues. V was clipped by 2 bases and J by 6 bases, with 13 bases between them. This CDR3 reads CASSPATEGHGYTF. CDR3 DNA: TGTGCCAGCTCACCAGCGACTGAGGGACATGGCTACACCTTC.

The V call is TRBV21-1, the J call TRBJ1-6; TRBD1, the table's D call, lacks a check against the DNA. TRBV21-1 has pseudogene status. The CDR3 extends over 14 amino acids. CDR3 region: CASSTVRGCSPLHF. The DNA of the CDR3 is TGTGCCAGCAGCACGGTAAGGGGTTGTTCACCCCTCCACTTT.

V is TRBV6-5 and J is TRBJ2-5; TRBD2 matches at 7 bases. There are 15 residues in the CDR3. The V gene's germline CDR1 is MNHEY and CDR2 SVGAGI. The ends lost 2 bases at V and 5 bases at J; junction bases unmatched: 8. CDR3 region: CASSYGGGYHETQYF. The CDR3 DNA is TGTGCCAGCAGTTACGGGGGAGGGTATCATGAGACCCAGTACTTC.

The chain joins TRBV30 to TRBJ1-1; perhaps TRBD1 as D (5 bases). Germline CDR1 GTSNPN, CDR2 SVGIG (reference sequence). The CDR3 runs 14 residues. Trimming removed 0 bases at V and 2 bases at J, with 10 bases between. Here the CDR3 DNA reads TGTGCCTGGAGTGTATTGAGGGGAAACACTGAAGCTTTCTTT. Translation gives CAWSVLRGNTEAFF.

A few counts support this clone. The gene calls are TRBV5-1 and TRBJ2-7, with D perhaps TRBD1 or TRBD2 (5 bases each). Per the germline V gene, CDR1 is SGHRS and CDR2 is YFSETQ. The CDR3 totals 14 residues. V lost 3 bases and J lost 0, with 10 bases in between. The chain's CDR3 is CASSSGPSSYEQYF. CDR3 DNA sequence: TGCGCCAGCAGCTCGGGACCAAGCTCCTACGAGCAGTACTTC.

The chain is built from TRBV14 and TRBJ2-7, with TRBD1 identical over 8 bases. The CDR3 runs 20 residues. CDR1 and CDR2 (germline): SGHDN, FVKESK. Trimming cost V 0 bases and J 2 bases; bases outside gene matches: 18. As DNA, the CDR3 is TGTGCCAGCAGCCAAGATCCCTGGTCGATTGGTGACAGGGGCCCCTACGAGCAGTACTTC. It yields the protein CASSQDPWSIGDRGPYEQYF.

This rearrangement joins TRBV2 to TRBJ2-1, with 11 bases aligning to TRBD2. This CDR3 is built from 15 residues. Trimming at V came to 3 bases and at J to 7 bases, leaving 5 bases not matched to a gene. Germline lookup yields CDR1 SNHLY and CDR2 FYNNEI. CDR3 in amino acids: CASSEEASGGNEQFF. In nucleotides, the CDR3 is TGTGCCAGCAGTGAGGAGGCTAGCGGGGGGAATGAGCAGTTCTTC.

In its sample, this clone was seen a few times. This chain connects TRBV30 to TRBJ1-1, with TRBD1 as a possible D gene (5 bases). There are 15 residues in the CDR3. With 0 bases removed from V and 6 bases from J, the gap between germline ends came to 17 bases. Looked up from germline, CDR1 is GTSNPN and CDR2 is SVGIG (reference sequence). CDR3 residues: CAWSVGGALYPEAFF. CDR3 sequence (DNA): TGTGCCTGGAGTGTCGGAGGGGCGCTTTATCCTGAAGCTTTCTTT.

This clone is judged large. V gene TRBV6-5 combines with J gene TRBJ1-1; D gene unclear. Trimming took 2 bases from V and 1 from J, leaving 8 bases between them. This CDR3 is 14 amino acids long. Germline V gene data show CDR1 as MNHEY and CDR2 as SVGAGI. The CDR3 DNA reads TGTGCCAGCAGTTACGGAGGGTCGAACACTGAAGCTTTCTTT. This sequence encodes CASSYGGSNTEAFF.

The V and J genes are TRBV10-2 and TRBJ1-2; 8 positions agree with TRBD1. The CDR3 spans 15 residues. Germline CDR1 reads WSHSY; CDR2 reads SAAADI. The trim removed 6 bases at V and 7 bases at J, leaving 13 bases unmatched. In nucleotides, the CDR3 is TGCGCCAGCAGGGCCAATCCAGGGGGCGGGGGTGGCTACACCTTC. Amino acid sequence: CASRANPGGGGGYTF.

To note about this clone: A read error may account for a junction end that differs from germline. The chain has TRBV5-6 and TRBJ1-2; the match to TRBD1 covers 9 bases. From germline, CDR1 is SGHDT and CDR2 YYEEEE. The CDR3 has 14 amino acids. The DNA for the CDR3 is TGCCAGCAGCTCCCGGGACAGGGTAACTATGGCTACACCTTC. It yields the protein CQQLPGQGNYGYTF.

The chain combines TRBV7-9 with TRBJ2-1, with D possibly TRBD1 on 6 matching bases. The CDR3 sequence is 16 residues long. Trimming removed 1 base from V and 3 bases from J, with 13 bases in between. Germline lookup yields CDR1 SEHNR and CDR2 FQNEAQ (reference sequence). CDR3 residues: CASSLVTGMSYNEQFF. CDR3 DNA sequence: TGTGCCAGCAGCTTAGTCACAGGGATGAGCTACAATGAGCAGTTCTTC.

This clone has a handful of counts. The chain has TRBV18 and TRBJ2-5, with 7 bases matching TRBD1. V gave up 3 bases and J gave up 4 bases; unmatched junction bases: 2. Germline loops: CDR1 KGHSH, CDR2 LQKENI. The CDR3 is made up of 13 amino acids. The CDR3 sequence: CASSPNRGETQYF. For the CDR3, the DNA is TGTGCCAGCTCACCGAACAGGGGAGAGACCCAGTACTTC.

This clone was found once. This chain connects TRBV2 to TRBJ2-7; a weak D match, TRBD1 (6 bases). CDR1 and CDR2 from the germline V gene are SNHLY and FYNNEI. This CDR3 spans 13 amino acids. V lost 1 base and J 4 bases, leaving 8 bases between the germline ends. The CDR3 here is CASSEDRVYEQYF. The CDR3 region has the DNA TGTGCCAGCAGTGAAGACAGGGTATACGAGCAGTACTTC.

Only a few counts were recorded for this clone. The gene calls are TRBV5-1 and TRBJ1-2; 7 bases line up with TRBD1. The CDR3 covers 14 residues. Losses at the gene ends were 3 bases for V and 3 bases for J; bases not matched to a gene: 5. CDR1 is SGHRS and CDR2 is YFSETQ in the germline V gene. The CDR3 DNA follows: TGCGCCAGCAGCTCGGGACAGAGCTACTATGGCTACACCTTC. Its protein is CASSSGQSYYGYTF.

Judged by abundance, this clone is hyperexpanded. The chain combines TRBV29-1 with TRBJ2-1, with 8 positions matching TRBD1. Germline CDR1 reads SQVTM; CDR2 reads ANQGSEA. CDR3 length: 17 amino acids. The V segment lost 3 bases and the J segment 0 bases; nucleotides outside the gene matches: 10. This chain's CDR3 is CSVEGSPDRDSYNEQFF. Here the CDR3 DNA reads TGCAGCGTTGAGGGTTCACCGGACAGGGACTCCTACAATGAGCAGTTCTTC.

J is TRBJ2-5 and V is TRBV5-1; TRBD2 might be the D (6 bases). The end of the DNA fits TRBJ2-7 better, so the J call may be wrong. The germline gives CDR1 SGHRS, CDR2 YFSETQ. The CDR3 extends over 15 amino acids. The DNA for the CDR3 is TGCGCCAGCAGCCCTGGGAGGATGGTCAGTTACGAGCAGTACTTC. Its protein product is CASSPGRMVSYEQYF.